A single sample gave rise to the 27 T cell receptor beta chains below, sequenced in a study of blood T cell repertoires in COVID-19. Data came from immunoSEQ multiplex PCR; TCRdb stores just in-frame clones and leaves some out. Seen here are about 170,000 clones, approximately 86% observed once, and the top ten hold roughly 3.3%. Sequencing input: peripheral blood. These receptors came from a man aged 65 to 79 with acute or convalescent COVID-19.

The chain employs TRBV9 and TRBJ2-5, with D perhaps matching TRBD2 (6 bases). V was pared by 4 bases and J by 2 bases, with 15 bases between. This CDR3 has 15 amino acids. The germline V gene encodes CDR1 SGDLS and CDR2 YYNGEE. The DNA of the CDR3 is TGTGCCAGCAGCTCTTACGGGAGAGGACAAGAGACCCAGTACTTC. It encodes CASSSYGRGQETQYF.

The rearrangement joins TRBV6-2 or TRBV6-3 to TRBJ2-7; perhaps TRBD1 as D (6 bases). V dropped 4 bases and J dropped 3 bases, with 19 bases sitting between them. The germline gives CDR1 MNHEY, CDR2 SVGEGT. The CDR3 totals 16 residues. CDR3 region: CASSSLQGERVYEQYF. In DNA, the CDR3 is TGTGCCAGCAGTTCCCTACAGGGAGAACGGGTCTACGAGCAGTACTTC.

The chain uses TRBV18 and TRBJ1-2; D is unclear. V was shortened by 4 bases and J by 4 bases, with 16 bases between the two germline ends. The CDR3 is 15 residues long. Germline V gene data show CDR1 as KGHSH and CDR2 as LQKENI. The CDR3, as DNA: TGTGCCAGCTCACTCGGGCCCGACTATGGCTATGGCTACACCTTC. Amino acid sequence: CASSLGPDYGYGYTF.

This clone was seen just once. The rearrangement uses TRBV19 and TRBJ1-2; D unclear. The CDR3 has 15 amino acids. Trimming pared 5 bases from V and 3 bases from J, leaving 16 bases between. From germline, CDR1 is LNHDA and CDR2 SQIVND (reference sequence). The CDR3 here is CASSEGGNSHYGYTF. The CDR3 nucleotides read TGTGCCAGTAGTGAAGGAGGGAACTCCCACTATGGCTACACCTTC.

Turning to this clone: Other DNA sequences in the sample encode the same CDR3. V usage is TRBV27 and J usage is TRBJ2-4, with D uncertain. Trimming stripped 6 bases from V and 0 bases from J, with 6 bases between. Germline V gives CDR1 MNHEY, CDR2 SMNVEV (reference sequence). CDR3 length equals 13 residues. The CDR3 here is CASSPLAKNIQYF. The DNA for the CDR3 is TGTGCCAGCAGCCCCCTAGCCAAAAACATTCAGTACTTC.

This clone appeared a single time. This rearrangement joins TRBV12-3 or TRBV12-4 to TRBJ1-1; D not certain. The ends were cut back, 8 bases at V and 7 bases at J, with 8 bases in the middle. The CDR3 covers 10 residues. CDR3 nucleotide sequence: TGTGCCAGCGGACTACGTGAAGCTTTCTTT. Its protein is CASGLREAFF.

The chain joins TRBV7-9 to TRBJ1-1; D not certain. The germline V gene encodes CDR1 SEHNR and CDR2 FQNEAQ (reference sequence). Trimming pared 5 bases from V and 7 bases from J, leaving 11 bases between. The CDR3 consists of 12 residues. The CDR3 coding sequence is TGTGCCAGCAGCCCCCCGCGGGTTGAAGCTTTCTTT. Translation: CASSPPRVEAFF. Full variable domain (outside the CDR3, taken from reference TRBV7-9 and TRBJ1-1): DTGVSQNPRHKITKRGQNVTFRCDPISEHNRLYWYRQTLGQGPEFLTYFQNEAQLEKSRLLSDRFSAERPKGSFSTLEIQRTEQGDSAMYLCASSPPRVEAFFGQGTRLTVV.

The rearrangement uses TRBV4-1 and TRBJ2-7, with D perhaps matching TRBD1 (6 bases). The CDR3 contains 14 residues. The V gene's germline CDR1 is MGHRA and CDR2 YSYEKL. V lost 1 base to trimming and J lost 5 bases, with 12 bases between them. CDR3 sequence (DNA): TGCGCCAGCAGCCAAGTCCAGGGGATTCACGAGCAGTACTTC. Translating it yields CASSQVQGIHEQYF.

The chain carries TRBV5-3 and TRBJ1-5, with TRBD1 matching 8 bases. TRBV5-3 is labeled an ORF, and its function is uncertain. Germline trimming cut 10 bases from V and 2 bases from J; bases unmatched to any gene: 8. The CDR3 spans 14 residues. The CDR3 DNA is TGTGCCGGCAACCAGGGGGCTTGCAATCAGCCCCAGCATTTT. This encodes CAGNQGACNQPQHF.

The chain joins TRBV7-2 to TRBJ2-2, with 10 bases fitting TRBD2. Germline V CDR1 and CDR2: SGHTA, FQGNSA. V lost 3 bases to trimming and J lost 7 bases; unmatched junction nucleotides: 2. The CDR3 covers 14 residues. The CDR3, as DNA: TGTGCCAGCAGCTTGGGACTAGCGAACGGGGAGCTGTTTTTT. The encoded protein is CASSLGLANGELFF.

This chain joins TRBV4-1 and TRBJ2-5, with 11 bases matching TRBD2. This CDR3 is built from 15 residues. CDR1 and CDR2 (germline): MGHRA, YSYEKL. Trimming took 4 bases from V and 5 from J; bases not matched to a gene: 6. The DNA of the CDR3 is TGCGCCAGCAGCCTCGGGACTAGCGGCGGCGAGACCCAGTACTTC. It yields the protein CASSLGTSGGETQYF.

J is TRBJ2-2 and V is TRBV5-4, with 7 positions matching TRBD1. J lost 3 bases, V lost 5 bases, and 7 bases had no gene match. CDR1 is SGHNT and CDR2 is YYREEE in the germline V gene (reference sequence). The CDR3 contains 15 residues. The CDR3 DNA follows: TGTGCCAGCAGACCACGGGACAGTTACACCGGGGAGCTGTTTTTT. Translating gives CASRPRDSYTGELFF.

The rearrangement joins TRBV6-6 to TRBJ2-5; TRBD1 agrees at 10 bases. With V trimmed by 6 bases and J by 3 bases, 10 bases remained unmatched. Germline CDR1 MNHNY, CDR2 SVGAGI (reference sequence). There are 16 residues in the CDR3. CDR3 protein: CASRDGTGVRKETQYF. The DNA for the CDR3 is TGTGCCAGCAGAGACGGGACAGGGGTTCGGAAAGAGACCCAGTACTTC.

The chain employs TRBV4-3 and TRBJ1-5; D is possibly TRBD1 (5 bases). Per germline, CDR1 LGHNA and CDR2 YSLEER. The CDR3 runs to 14 residues. Trimming took off 1 base at V and 4 bases at J, with 8 bases between the two ends. CDR3 amino acids: CASSQVRGNQPQHF. As DNA, the CDR3 is TGCGCCAGCAGCCAAGTAAGGGGAAATCAGCCCCAGCATTTT.

The genes are TRBV6-5 and TRBJ1-6; tentative D call: TRBD1 (6 bases). This CDR3 is built from 15 residues. CDR1 is MNHEY and CDR2 is SVGAGI in the germline V gene. Trimming stripped 7 bases from V and 6 bases from J, with 16 bases between. The CDR3 loop is CASKTGPQGNSPLHF. CDR3 bases: TGTGCCAGCAAGACAGGTCCACAAGGTAATTCACCCCTCCACTTT.

This rearrangement joins TRBV6-4 to TRBJ1-6, with no clear D. Germline V gene lookup returns CDR1 MRHNA and CDR2 SNTAGT. The V and J ends lost 4 bases and 10 bases respectively, with 11 bases between them. There are 13 residues in the CDR3. The CDR3 DNA reads TGTGCCAGCAGTGCTACGAGGGTCTCACCCCTCCACTTT. Translated, it gives CASSATRVSPLHF.

J is TRBJ1-4 and V is TRBV6-5; possible D gene TRBD1, 5 bases. CDR1 MNHEY and CDR2 SVGAGI come from the germline V gene. The CDR3 has 15 amino acids. Trimming left V 2 bases short and J 4 bases short, with 11 bases between. CDR3 DNA: TGTGCCAGCAGTTACCCCCGGGGGGGTAATGAAAAACTGTTTTTT. Protein: CASSYPRGGNEKLFF.

The gene calls are TRBV10-3 and TRBJ1-4, with a tentative D call TRBD1 (5 bases). The CDR3 is 16 amino acids. Trimming shortened V by 3 bases and J by 4 bases, and 15 bases separated the two germline ends. Germline V gene lookup returns CDR1 ENHRY and CDR2 SYGVKD. Written as DNA, the CDR3 is TGTGCCATCAGTGAAGGGCAGGGCGGCAATAATGAAAAACTGTTTTTT. This codes for CAISEGQGGNNEKLFF.

J is TRBJ1-1 and V is TRBV5-4; 8 bases map to TRBD1. J lost 7 bases, V lost 3 bases, and 11 bases had no gene match. Germline CDR1 reads SGHNT; CDR2 reads YYREEE (reference sequence). The CDR3 totals 15 residues. In DNA, the CDR3 is TGTGCCAGCAGCTCGCCGCGGACAGGGCATAGTGAAGCTTTCTTT. This translates into CASSSPRTGHSEAFF. Using reference TRBV5-4 and TRBJ1-1 for the parts outside the CDR3, the full variable domain is ETGVTQSPTHLIKTRGQQVTLRCSSQSGHNTVSWYQQALGQGPQFIFQYYREEENGRGNFPPRFSGLQFPNYSSELNVNALELDDSALYLCASSSPRTGHSEAFFGQGTRLTVV.

The chain links TRBV7-3 to TRBJ2-7; 7 bases fit TRBD1. This CDR3 comprises 13 residues. CDR1 SGHTA and CDR2 FQGTGA come from the germline V gene. The V gene end was trimmed by 6 bases and the J gene end by 6 bases; junction bases not matched to a gene: 8. The CDR3 DNA reads TGTGCCAGCAGTTTCGGACAGGCCTCCGAGCAGTACTTC. Protein sequence: CASSFGQASEQYF.

The chain employs TRBV2 and TRBJ2-7; D not resolved. V was trimmed by 5 bases and J by 3 bases, leaving 14 bases between them. The CDR3 has 14 residues. The V gene's germline CDR1 is SNHLY and CDR2 FYNNEI. CDR3 sequence (DNA): TGTGCCAGCAGTCCCCTCCGGGTTCACTACGAGCAGTACTTC. Protein sequence: CASSPLRVHYEQYF.

The rearrangement links TRBV6-6 to TRBJ2-7; no definite D call. Germline V lookup: CDR1 MNHNY, CDR2 SVGAGI (reference sequence). V lost 8 bases, J lost 6 bases, and 11 bases lay in between. This CDR3 has 11 amino acids. CDR3 sequence (DNA): TGTGCCAGCTCACTGCTCCGCGAGCAGTACTTC. Its translation is CASSLLREQYF.

This clone occurred a few times. The chain links TRBV7-9 to TRBJ1-1, with 7 bases aligning to TRBD1. This CDR3 has 15 amino acids. Germline V gene lookup returns CDR1 SEHNR and CDR2 FQNEAQ (reference sequence). The trim removed 1 base at V and 4 bases at J, leaving 6 bases unmatched. CDR3 residues: CASSLEKAGGTEAFF. Here the CDR3 DNA reads TGTGCCAGCAGCTTAGAAAAGGCAGGGGGCACTGAAGCTTTCTTT.

The chain has TRBV3-1 (or the pseudogene TRBV3-2) and TRBJ1-1; D not resolved. CDR3 length: 16 amino acids. The germline V gene encodes CDR1 LGHDT and CDR2 YNNKEL (reference sequence). V lost 4 bases to trimming and J lost 1 base, with 16 bases between them. The DNA of the CDR3 is TGTGCCAGCAGCCCAATCGGGGAGCTGAGGAACACTGAAGCTTTCTTT. Translating gives CASSPIGELRNTEAFF.

The chain joins TRBV5-1 to TRBJ2-7; a possible D gene is TRBD1 (6 bases). Germline V CDR1 and CDR2: SGHRS, YFSETQ. V gave up 2 bases and J gave up 0 bases, with 12 bases separating them. This CDR3 comprises 15 residues. CDR3 coding DNA: TGCGCCAGCAGCTTAGGGACACGGGTCTCCTACGAGCAGTACTTC. Translation gives CASSLGTRVSYEQYF.

The J gene is TRBJ1-5, the V gene TRBV9, with D possibly matching TRBD1 (6 bases). V lost 4 bases and J lost 6, with 11 bases in between. CDR1 is SGDLS, CDR2 YYNGEE, per germline. The CDR3 length is 13 residues. For the CDR3, the DNA is TGTGCCAGCAGCATAGGACAGCTTCAGCCCCAGCATTTT. This translates into CASSIGQLQPQHF.

The chain is built from TRBV28 and TRBJ2-5; 7 nucleotides line up with TRBD2. The CDR3 spans 15 residues. Trimming removed 3 bases from V and 5 bases from J; junction bases left unmatched: 9. Germline loops: CDR1 MDHEN, CDR2 SYDVKM. The CDR3 coding sequence is TGTGCCAGCAGTTTTGGGGGGGTAGCGACGGAGACCCAGTACTTC. Translated, it gives CASSFGGVATETQYF.